This TCR beta chain was documented in a study of cytomegalovirus exposure and HLA in healthy donors. Germline assignment: CDR1 MNHEY and CDR2 SVGAGI. Trimming left V 6 bases short and J 6 bases short, with 10 bases between. This CDR3 has 12 amino acids. Nominally healthy donors provided the samples, though records likely missed some immune exposures. Remarks on this clone: Its antigen remains unknown.

Both 60 Vbeta primers and 13 Jbeta primers went into the PCR. Generated by immunoSEQ multiplex PCR, the TCRdb table keeps only in-frame clones and is missing some. The profile shows around 90,000 clones, around 85% of them singletons. Study-level findings and limits: Most of the TCR beta V segments (in an earlier analysis) were productive either about 87% or about 30% of the time. The listing of 160 or so TCR beta chains classed them as cytomegalovirus-associated.

The chain recombines TRBV6-5 with TRBJ2-3, with D hard to call. Sequencing was carried out using PBMCs. This TCR derives from a man aged 40-50 years in good health and CMV-seropositive. CDR3 protein: CASSSFGDTQYF. The CDR3 DNA reads as TGTGCCAGCAGCTCGTTCGGTGATACGCAGTATTTT.